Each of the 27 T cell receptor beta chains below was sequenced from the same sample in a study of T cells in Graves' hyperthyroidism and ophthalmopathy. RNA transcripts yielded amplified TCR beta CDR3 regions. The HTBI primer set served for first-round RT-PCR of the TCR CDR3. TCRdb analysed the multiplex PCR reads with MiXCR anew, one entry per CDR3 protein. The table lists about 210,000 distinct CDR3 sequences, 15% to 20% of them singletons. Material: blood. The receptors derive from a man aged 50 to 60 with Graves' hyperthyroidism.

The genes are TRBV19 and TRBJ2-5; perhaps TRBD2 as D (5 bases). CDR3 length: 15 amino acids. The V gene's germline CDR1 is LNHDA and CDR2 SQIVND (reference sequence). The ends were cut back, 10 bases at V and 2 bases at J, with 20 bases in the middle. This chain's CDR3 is CATLSRSLVQETQYF. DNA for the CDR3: TGTGCCACCCTCTCCCGATCACTAGTTCAAGAGACCCAGTACTTC.

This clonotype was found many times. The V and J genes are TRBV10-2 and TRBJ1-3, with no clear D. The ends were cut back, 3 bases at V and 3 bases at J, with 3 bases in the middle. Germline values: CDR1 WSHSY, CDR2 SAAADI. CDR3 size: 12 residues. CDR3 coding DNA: TGCGCCAGCAGTGACGGTGGAAACACCATATATTTT. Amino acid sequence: CASSDGGNTIYF.

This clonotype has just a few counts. Written as DNA, the CDR3 is TGCAGCGTAAGGGACATAAATACGCAGTATTTT. This gives the protein CSVRDINTQYF. This chain joins TRBV29-1 and TRBJ2-3, with TRBD1 as a possible D gene (6 bases). CDR1 and CDR2 from the germline V gene are SQVTM and ANQGSEA. The CDR3 loop spans 11 amino acids. Trimming left V 6 bases short and J 7 bases short, with 11 bases between.

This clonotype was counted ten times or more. The CDR3 reads CSAQPDRDSPLHF. The CDR3, as DNA: TGCAGTGCTCAACCGGACAGGGATTCACCCCTCCACTTT. V usage is TRBV20-1 and J usage is TRBJ1-6; 8 bases align to TRBD1. V was pared by 5 bases and J by 8 bases, with 5 bases of the junction left unmatched. The V gene's germline CDR1 is DFQATT and CDR2 SNEGSKA (reference sequence). CDR3 size: 13 residues.

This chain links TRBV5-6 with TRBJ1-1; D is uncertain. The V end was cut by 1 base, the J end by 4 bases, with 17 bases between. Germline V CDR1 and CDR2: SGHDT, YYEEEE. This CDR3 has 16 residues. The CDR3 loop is CASSLRRKLLVTEAFF. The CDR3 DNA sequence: TGTGCCAGCAGCTTGCGCAGGAAGCTTTTGGTCACTGAAGCTTTCTTT.

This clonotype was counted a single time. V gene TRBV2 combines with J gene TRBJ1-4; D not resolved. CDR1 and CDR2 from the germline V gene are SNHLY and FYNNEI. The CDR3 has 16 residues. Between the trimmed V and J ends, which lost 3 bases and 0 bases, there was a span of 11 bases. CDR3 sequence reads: CASSDARRTTNEKLFF. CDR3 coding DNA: TGTGCCAGCAGTGACGCCAGGAGGACAACTAATGAAAAACTGTTTTTT.

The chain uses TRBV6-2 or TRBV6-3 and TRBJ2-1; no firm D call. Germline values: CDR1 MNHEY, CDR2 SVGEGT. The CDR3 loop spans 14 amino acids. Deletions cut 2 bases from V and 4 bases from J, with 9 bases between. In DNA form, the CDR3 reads TGTGCCAGCAGTTACAGCCAGATATACAATGAGCAGTTCTTC. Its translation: CASSYSQIYNEQFF.

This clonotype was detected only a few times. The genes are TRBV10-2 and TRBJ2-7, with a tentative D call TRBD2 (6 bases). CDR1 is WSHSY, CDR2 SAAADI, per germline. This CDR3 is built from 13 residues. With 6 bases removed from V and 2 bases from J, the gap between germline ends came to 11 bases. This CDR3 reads CASRGAGPYEQYF. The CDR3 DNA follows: TGCGCCAGCAGAGGGGCGGGACCCTACGAGCAGTACTTC.

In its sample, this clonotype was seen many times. This CDR3 is CASSIRLAGWQETQYF. CDR3 coding DNA: TGTGCCAGCAGCATAAGACTAGCGGGATGGCAAGAGACCCAGTACTTC. V gene TRBV28 combines with J gene TRBJ2-5; 11 bases are shared with TRBD2. CDR3 length: 16 residues. V lost 6 bases to trimming and J lost 2 bases; unmatched junction nucleotides: 8. CDR1 and CDR2 (germline): MDHEN, SYDVKM. The full variable domain, in which reference TRBV28 and TRBJ2-5 provide the parts outside the CDR3, is DVKVTQSSRYLVKRTGEKVFLECVQDMDHENMFWYRQDPGLGLRLIYFSYDVKMKEKGDIPEGYSVSREKKERFSLILESASTNQTSMYLCASSIRLAGWQETQYFGPGTRLLVL.

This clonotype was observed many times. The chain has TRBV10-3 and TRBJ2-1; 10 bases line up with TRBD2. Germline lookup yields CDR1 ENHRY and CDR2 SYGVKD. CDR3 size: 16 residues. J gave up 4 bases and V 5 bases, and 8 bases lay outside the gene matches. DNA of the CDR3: TGTGCCATCAGTTATAAGCGGGAGGGCCCGTACAATGAGCAGTTCTTC. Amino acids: CAISYKREGPYNEQFF.

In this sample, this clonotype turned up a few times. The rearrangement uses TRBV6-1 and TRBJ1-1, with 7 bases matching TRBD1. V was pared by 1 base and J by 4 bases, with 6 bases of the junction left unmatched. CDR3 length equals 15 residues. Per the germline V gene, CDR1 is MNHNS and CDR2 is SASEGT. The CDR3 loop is CASSEEGAISTEAFF. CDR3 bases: TGTGCCAGCAGTGAAGAGGGGGCTATAAGCACTGAAGCTTTCTTT.

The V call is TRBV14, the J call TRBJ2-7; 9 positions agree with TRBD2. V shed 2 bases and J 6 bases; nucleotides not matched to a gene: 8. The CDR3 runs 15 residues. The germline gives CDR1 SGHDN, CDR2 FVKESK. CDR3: CASSQISGRWGEQYF. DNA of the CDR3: TGTGCCAGCAGCCAAATTAGCGGGAGATGGGGCGAGCAGTACTTC. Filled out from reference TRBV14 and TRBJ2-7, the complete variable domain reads EAGVTQFPSHSVIEKGQTVTLRCDPISGHDNLYWYRRVMGKEIKFLLHFVKESKQDESGMPNNRFLAERTGGTYSTLKVQPAELEDSGVYFCASSQISGRWGEQYFGPGTRLTVT.

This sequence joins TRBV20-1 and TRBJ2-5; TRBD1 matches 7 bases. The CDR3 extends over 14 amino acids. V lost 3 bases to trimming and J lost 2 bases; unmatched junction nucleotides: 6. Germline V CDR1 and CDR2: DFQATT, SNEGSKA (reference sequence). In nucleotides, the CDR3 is TGCAGTGCTAGTATCACAGGGGAACAAGAGACCCAGTACTTC. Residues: CSASITGEQETQYF.

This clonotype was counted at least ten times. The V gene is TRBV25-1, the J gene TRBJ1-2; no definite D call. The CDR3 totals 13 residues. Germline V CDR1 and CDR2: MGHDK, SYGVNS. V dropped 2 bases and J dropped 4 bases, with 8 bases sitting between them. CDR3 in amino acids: CASSEDTFYGYTF. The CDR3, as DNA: TGTGCCAGCAGTGAAGACACCTTCTATGGCTACACCTTC.

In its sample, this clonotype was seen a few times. The CDR3 nucleotides read TGTGCCAGCAGTGATGGGACAGGGAATAGCTACGAGCAGTACTTC. Its protein product is CASSDGTGNSYEQYF. The chain joins TRBV2 to TRBJ2-7; 9 bases are shared with TRBD1. The CDR3 loop spans 15 amino acids. Per the germline V gene, CDR1 is SNHLY and CDR2 is FYNNEI. V lost 3 bases and J lost 3; bases outside the gene matches: 6.

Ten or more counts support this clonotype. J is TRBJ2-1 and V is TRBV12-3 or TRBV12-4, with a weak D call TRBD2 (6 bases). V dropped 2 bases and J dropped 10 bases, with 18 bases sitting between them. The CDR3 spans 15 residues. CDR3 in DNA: TGTGCCAGCAGTTTACTCCGGCGGGGCGAAACGGAGCAGTTCTTC. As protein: CASSLLRRGETEQFF.

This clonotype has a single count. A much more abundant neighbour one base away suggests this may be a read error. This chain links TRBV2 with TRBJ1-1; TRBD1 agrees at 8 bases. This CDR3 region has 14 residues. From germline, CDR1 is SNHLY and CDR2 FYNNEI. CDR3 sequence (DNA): TGTGCCATCAGTAGGACAGGGCAGAACACTGAAGCTTTCTTT. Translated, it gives CAISRTGQNTEAFF.

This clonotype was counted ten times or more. The CDR3 loop reads CSARGGSADTQYF. CDR3 DNA: TGCAGTGCTAGAGGCGGGAGTGCAGATACGCAGTATTTT. The chain joins TRBV20-1 to TRBJ2-3, with 7 bases aligning to TRBD2. Germline values: CDR1 DFQATT, CDR2 SNEGSKA (reference sequence). The V and J ends lost 1 base and 4 bases, in that order; junction bases with no gene match: 2. The CDR3 has 13 residues.

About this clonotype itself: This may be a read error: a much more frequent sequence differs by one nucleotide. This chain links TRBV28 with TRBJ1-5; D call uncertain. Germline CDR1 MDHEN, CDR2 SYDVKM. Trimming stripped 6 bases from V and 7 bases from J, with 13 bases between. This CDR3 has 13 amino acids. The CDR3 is CASSRERVQPQHF. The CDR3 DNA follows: TGTGCCAGCAGCCGGGAGAGGGTCCAGCCCCAGCATTTT.

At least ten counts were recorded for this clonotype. The CDR3 bases are TGTGCCAGCGAGAGGTGGACCCAGGAACGGGCAGAGACCCAGTACTTC. Residues: CASERWTQERAETQYF. The rearrangement joins TRBV28 to TRBJ2-5, with D uncertain. CDR1 and CDR2 (germline): MDHEN, SYDVKM. The V end was cut by 8 bases, the J end by 4 bases, with 23 bases between. The CDR3 is 16 residues long.

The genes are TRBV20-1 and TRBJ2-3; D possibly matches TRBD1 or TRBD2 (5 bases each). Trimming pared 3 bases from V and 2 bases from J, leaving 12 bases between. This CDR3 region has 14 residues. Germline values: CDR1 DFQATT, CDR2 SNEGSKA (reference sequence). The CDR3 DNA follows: TGCAGTGCTAGGAGGGGCCCTACCACAGATACGCAGTATTTT. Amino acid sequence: CSARRGPTTDTQYF.

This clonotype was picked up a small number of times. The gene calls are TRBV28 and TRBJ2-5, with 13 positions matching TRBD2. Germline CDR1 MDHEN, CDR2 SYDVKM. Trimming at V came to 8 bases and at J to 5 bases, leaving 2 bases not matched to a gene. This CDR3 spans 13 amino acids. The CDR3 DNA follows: TGTGCCAGCTTGACTAGCGGGAGGGAGACCCAGTACTTC. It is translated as CASLTSGRETQYF.

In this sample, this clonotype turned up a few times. The CDR3 DNA follows: TGTGCTAGTTTGGAAGCGGGAATGGGGACAGATACGCAGTATTTT. It codes for CASLEAGMGTDTQYF. The V call is TRBV12-5, the J call TRBJ2-3, with 7 bases lining up with TRBD2. V lost 8 bases to trimming and J lost 3 bases; unmatched junction nucleotides: 11. Germline lookup yields CDR1 LGHNT and CDR2 FRNRAP. The CDR3 consists of 15 residues.

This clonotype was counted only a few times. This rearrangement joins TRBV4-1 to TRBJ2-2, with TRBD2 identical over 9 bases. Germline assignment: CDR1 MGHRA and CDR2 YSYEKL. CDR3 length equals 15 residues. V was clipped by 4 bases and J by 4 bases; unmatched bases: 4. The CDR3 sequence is CASSLMREGTGELFF. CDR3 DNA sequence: TGCGCCAGCAGCCTAATGCGGGAGGGCACCGGGGAGCTGTTTTTT.

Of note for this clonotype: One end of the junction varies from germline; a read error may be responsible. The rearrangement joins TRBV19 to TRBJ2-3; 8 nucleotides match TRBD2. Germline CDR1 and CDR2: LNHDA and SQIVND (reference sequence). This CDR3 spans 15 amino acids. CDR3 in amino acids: CASRRLAISIDTQYF. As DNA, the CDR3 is TGTGCCAGTAGGAGACTAGCGATTAGCATAGATACGCAGTATTTT.

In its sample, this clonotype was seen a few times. This CDR3 is CASSPATSGRSNEQFF. CDR3 bases: TGTGCCAGCAGCCCCGCGACTAGCGGGAGATCCAATGAGCAGTTCTTC. The J gene is TRBJ2-1, the V gene TRBV14; 12 bases map to TRBD2. Germline V gives CDR1 SGHDN, CDR2 FVKESK. The CDR3 consists of 16 residues. After removal of 4 bases from V and 6 bases from J, the junction contained 7 bases not matched to a gene.

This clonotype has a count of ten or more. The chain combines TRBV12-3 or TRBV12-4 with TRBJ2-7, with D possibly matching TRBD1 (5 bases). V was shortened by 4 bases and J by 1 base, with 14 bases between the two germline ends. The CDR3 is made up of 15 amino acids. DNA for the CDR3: TGTGCCAGCAGTTCAAAGGGGTTACGTTCCTACGAGCAGTACTTC. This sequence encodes CASSSKGLRSYEQYF.